A selection of T cell receptor beta chains follows, all from one sample in a study of blood T cell repertoires in COVID-19. The method was immunoSEQ multiplex PCR; TCRdb's version includes in-frame clones alone and lacks a portion of them. Altogether about 250,000 clones are present, about nine tenths being singletons, with the ten largest covering around 16%. Sequences were obtained from PBMCs or T cells enriched from blood (not recorded which). These receptors were collected from a man younger than 30 who had recovered from COVID-19. The CDR3 runs from the conserved cysteine through the conserved F or W. A D gene is named only where the DNA matches it firmly. Only some rows state a clone size, as once, few, many or a class for expanded clones.

v_call: TRBV12-5; j_call: TRBJ2-7; clone_size: NA; d_call: TRBD1; cdr3_aa: CASGTGQGTYEQYF; cdr3_nt: TGTGCTAGTGGTACGGGACAGGGAACCTACGAGCAGTACTTC
v_call: TRBV10-3; j_call: TRBJ1-2; clone_size: few; d_call: TRBD1; cdr3_aa: CAISEFEQGSYGYTF; cdr3_nt: TGTGCCATCAGTGAATTCGAACAGGGGAGCTATGGCTACACCTTC
v_call: TRBV3-1/TRBV3-2; j_call: TRBJ2-5; clone_size: NA; d_call: NA; cdr3_aa: CASSQGGLGTQYF; cdr3_nt: TGTGCCAGCAGCCAAGGGGGGCTGGGGACCCAGTACTTC
v_call: TRBV4-1; j_call: TRBJ2-3; clone_size: NA; d_call: TRBD2; cdr3_aa: CASSQDVSGLAPGDTQYF; cdr3_nt: TGCGCCAGCAGCCAAGATGTATCGGGACTAGCGCCAGGAGATACGCAGTATTTT
v_call: TRBV9; j_call: TRBJ1-1; clone_size: NA; d_call: NA; cdr3_aa: CASSVVGGSHTEAFF; cdr3_nt: TGTGCCAGCAGCGTAGTGGGGGGATCTCACACTGAAGCTTTCTTT
v_call: TRBV4-1; j_call: TRBJ1-6; clone_size: NA; d_call: NA; cdr3_aa: CASSQVVRRKTGRNSPLHF; cdr3_nt: TGCGCCAGCAGCCAAGTCGTACGGCGTAAGACAGGCCGTAATTCACCCCTCCACTTT
v_call: TRBV7-9; j_call: TRBJ2-4; clone_size: NA; d_call: NA; cdr3_aa: CASSLDLNIQYF; cdr3_nt: TGTGCCAGCAGCTTAGATCTTAATATTCAGTACTTC
v_call: TRBV24-1; j_call: TRBJ2-2; clone_size: few; d_call: TRBD1; cdr3_aa: CATSDLGQGNTGELFF; cdr3_nt: TGTGCCACCAGTGATCTGGGACAGGGGAACACCGGGGAGCTGTTTTTT
v_call: TRBV27; j_call: TRBJ2-1; clone_size: NA; d_call: NA; cdr3_aa: CASSGTPYWAKGRNEQFF; cdr3_nt: TGTGCCAGCAGTGGAACCCCTTACTGGGCAAAGGGGAGGAATGAGCAGTTCTTC
v_call: TRBV2; j_call: TRBJ2-7; clone_size: NA; d_call: NA; cdr3_aa: CASRRSGYEQYF; cdr3_nt: TGTGCCAGCAGGAGGAGCGGCTACGAGCAGTACTTC
v_call: TRBV2; j_call: TRBJ1-6; clone_size: NA; d_call: NA; cdr3_aa: CASSRTDKNSPLHF; cdr3_nt: TGTGCCAGCAGTAGGACTGATAAGAATTCACCCCTCCACTTT
v_call: TRBV7-2; j_call: TRBJ1-1; clone_size: NA; d_call: TRBD1; cdr3_aa: CASIPPGTGFEAFF; cdr3_nt: TGTGCCAGCATACCTCCTGGGACAGGATTTGAAGCTTTCTTT
v_call: TRBV28; j_call: TRBJ1-5; clone_size: NA; d_call: TRBD1; cdr3_aa: CASSLRTGWEETQPQHF; cdr3_nt: TGTGCCAGCAGCCTACGGACAGGATGGGAAGAGACGCAGCCCCAGCATTTT
v_call: TRBV5-4; j_call: TRBJ1-2; clone_size: NA; d_call: NA; cdr3_aa: CASSSRQSRYYGYTF; cdr3_nt: TGTGCCAGCAGCTCCAGACAGAGTCGTTACTATGGCTACACCTTC
v_call: TRBV5-4; j_call: TRBJ1-4; clone_size: NA; d_call: NA; cdr3_aa: CASSLDSLSEKLFF; cdr3_nt: TGTGCCAGCAGCTTGGACAGCCTTAGTGAAAAACTGTTTTTT
v_call: TRBV5-6; j_call: TRBJ1-1; clone_size: NA; d_call: NA; cdr3_aa: CASSAGLNTEAFF; cdr3_nt: TGTGCCAGCAGCGCGGGGTTGAACACTGAAGCTTTCTTT
v_call: TRBV5-1; j_call: TRBJ2-2; clone_size: NA; d_call: TRBD2; cdr3_aa: CASSWAGGITGELFF; cdr3_nt: TGCGCCAGCAGCTGGGCGGGAGGTATCACCGGGGAGCTGTTTTTT
v_call: TRBV24-1; j_call: TRBJ2-1; clone_size: NA; d_call: NA; cdr3_aa: CATSDAQGGQIYNEQFF; cdr3_nt: TGTGCCACCAGTGATGCCCAGGGGGGACAGATCTACAATGAGCAGTTCTTC
v_call: TRBV18; j_call: TRBJ1-1; clone_size: NA; d_call: NA; cdr3_aa: CASSPGFEAFF; cdr3_nt: TGTGCCAGCTCCCCCGGGTTTGAAGCTTTCTTT
v_call: TRBV12-3/TRBV12-4; j_call: TRBJ2-7; clone_size: NA; d_call: NA; cdr3_aa: CASTLTGNYEQYF; cdr3_nt: TGTGCCAGCACCCTAACAGGCAACTACGAGCAGTACTTC
v_call: TRBV6-4; j_call: TRBJ2-1; clone_size: few; d_call: NA; cdr3_aa: CASSDDMSSYNEQFF; cdr3_nt: TGTGCCAGCAGTGACGATATGAGCTCCTACAATGAGCAGTTCTTC
v_call: TRBV11-2; j_call: TRBJ2-1; clone_size: NA; d_call: NA; cdr3_aa: CASSSLGSGSSYNEQFF; cdr3_nt: TGTGCCAGCAGCTCCCTGGGCTCCGGGAGCTCCTACAATGAGCAGTTCTTC
v_call: TRBV6-5; j_call: TRBJ2-2; clone_size: NA; d_call: TRBD2; cdr3_aa: CASSLTSEVGELFF; cdr3_nt: TGTGCCAGCAGCCTAACTAGCGAGGTCGGGGAGCTGTTTTTT
v_call: TRBV25-1; j_call: TRBJ1-3; clone_size: once; d_call: NA; cdr3_aa: CASSVASSGNTIYF; cdr3_nt: TGTGCCAGCAGTGTCGCTAGCTCTGGAAACACCATATATTTT
v_call: TRBV6-5; j_call: TRBJ2-3; clone_size: NA; d_call: NA; cdr3_aa: CASSYWPRQLTDTQYF; cdr3_nt: TGTGCCAGCAGTTACTGGCCGAGGCAGCTCACAGATACGCAGTATTTT
v_call: TRBV11-2; j_call: TRBJ2-1; clone_size: NA; d_call: TRBD2; cdr3_aa: CASSLESSGEQFF; cdr3_nt: TGTGCCAGCAGCTTAGAGTCTAGCGGCGAGCAGTTCTTC
v_call: TRBV7-3; j_call: TRBJ2-7; clone_size: NA; d_call: TRBD2; cdr3_aa: CASSLSGGLPYEQYF; cdr3_nt: TGTGCCAGCAGCTTATCCGGGGGACTACCTTACGAGCAGTACTTC
v_call: TRBV2; j_call: TRBJ1-2; clone_size: NA; d_call: TRBD1; cdr3_aa: CASSIGQDYYGYTF; cdr3_nt: TGTGCCAGCAGCATAGGACAGGATTACTATGGCTACACCTTC
v_call: TRBV7-8; j_call: TRBJ2-7; clone_size: NA; d_call: TRBD1; cdr3_aa: CASSPTGMSYEQYF; cdr3_nt: TGTGCCAGCAGCCCGACAGGGATGTCCTACGAGCAGTACTTC
v_call: TRBV7-9; j_call: TRBJ2-3; clone_size: NA; d_call: NA; cdr3_aa: CASSPQGTGSTDTQYF; cdr3_nt: TGTGCCAGCAGCCCCCAGGGGACGGGGAGCACAGATACGCAGTATTTT
v_call: TRBV5-1; j_call: TRBJ1-2; clone_size: once; d_call: TRBD1; cdr3_aa: CASSLGRGYGYTF; cdr3_nt: TGCGCCAGCAGCTTGGGCAGGGGGTATGGCTACACCTTC
v_call: TRBV29-1; j_call: TRBJ1-1; clone_size: NA; d_call: NA; cdr3_aa: CSVATTSLNTEAFF; cdr3_nt: TGCAGCGTCGCAACAACCAGTCTGAACACTGAAGCTTTCTTT
v_call: TRBV7-9; j_call: TRBJ2-7; clone_size: NA; d_call: NA; cdr3_aa: CASSSGTYEQYF; cdr3_nt: TGTGCCAGCAGCTCGGGAACCTACGAGCAGTACTTC
v_call: TRBV5-1; j_call: TRBJ2-1; clone_size: NA; d_call: NA; cdr3_aa: CASSFSNEQFF; cdr3_nt: TGCGCCAGCAGCTTCAGTAATGAGCAGTTCTTC
v_call: TRBV11-2; j_call: TRBJ2-7; clone_size: once; d_call: NA; cdr3_aa: CASSLGTFGGPPREQYF; cdr3_nt: TGTGCCAGCAGCTTAGGGACTTTCGGGGGGCCTCCACGGGAGCAGTACTTC
v_call: TRBV19; j_call: TRBJ1-5; clone_size: NA; d_call: TRBD1; cdr3_aa: CASRGQGGNQPQHF; cdr3_nt: TGTGCCAGTAGAGGACAGGGAGGCAATCAGCCCCAGCATTTT
v_call: TRBV5-8; j_call: TRBJ1-2; clone_size: once; d_call: NA; cdr3_aa: CASSAQGLVYGYTF; cdr3_nt: TGTGCCAGCAGCGCGCAGGGGCTTGTCTATGGCTACACCTTC
v_call: TRBV7-8; j_call: TRBJ1-1; clone_size: once; d_call: NA; cdr3_aa: CASSHDSAARTEAFF; cdr3_nt: TGTGCCAGCAGCCACGACAGCGCGGCCCGCACTGAAGCTTTCTTT
v_call: TRBV7-6; j_call: TRBJ1-4; clone_size: NA; d_call: TRBD1; cdr3_aa: CASSDLTRGLDEKLFF; cdr3_nt: TGTGCCAGCAGCGATTTGACAAGGGGGCTTGATGAAAAACTGTTTTTT
v_call: TRBV23-1; j_call: TRBJ2-7; clone_size: NA; d_call: NA; cdr3_aa: CASSRATGNYEQYF; cdr3_nt: TGCGCCAGCAGCAGGGCGACAGGTAACTACGAGCAGTACTTC
v_call: TRBV5-4; j_call: TRBJ2-7; clone_size: NA; d_call: NA; cdr3_aa: CASSFGVEQYF; cdr3_nt: TGTGCCAGCAGCTTCGGGGTCGAGCAGTACTTC
v_call: TRBV11-3; j_call: TRBJ2-3; clone_size: NA; d_call: NA; cdr3_aa: CASSFRRKTSTDTQYF; cdr3_nt: TGTGCCAGCAGCTTTAGGCGGAAGACTAGCACAGATACGCAGTATTTT
v_call: TRBV30; j_call: TRBJ2-1; clone_size: NA; d_call: TRBD2; cdr3_aa: CAWSVMRGGYNEQFF; cdr3_nt: TGTGCCTGGAGTGTAATGCGGGGGGGTTACAATGAGCAGTTCTTC
v_call: TRBV10-1; j_call: TRBJ2-2; clone_size: few; d_call: TRBD2; cdr3_aa: CASSEGRLAGGPSTGELFF; cdr3_nt: TGCGCCAGCAGTGAGGGGAGACTAGCGGGAGGGCCGAGCACCGGGGAGCTGTTTTTT
v_call: TRBV19; j_call: TRBJ1-1; clone_size: NA; d_call: NA; cdr3_aa: CASSIDRDTEAFF; cdr3_nt: TGTGCCAGTAGTATAGACAGGGACACTGAAGCTTTCTTT
v_call: TRBV5-4; j_call: TRBJ1-3; clone_size: NA; d_call: NA; cdr3_aa: CASSLGPGSGNTIYF; cdr3_nt: TGTGCCAGCAGCTTGGGTCCAGGCTCTGGAAACACCATATATTTT
v_call: TRBV6-5; j_call: TRBJ2-2; clone_size: NA; d_call: TRBD2; cdr3_aa: CAQKAGYTGELFF; cdr3_nt: TGTGCCCAGAAAGCGGGATATACCGGGGAGCTGTTTTTT
v_call: TRBV5-1; j_call: TRBJ1-1; clone_size: few; d_call: NA; cdr3_aa: CASSLVGGTNTEAFF; cdr3_nt: TGCGCCAGCAGCTTGGTCGGGGGGACGAACACTGAAGCTTTCTTT
v_call: TRBV5-4; j_call: TRBJ2-5; clone_size: NA; d_call: TRBD2; cdr3_aa: CASSVAGGETQYF; cdr3_nt: TGTGCCAGCAGCGTAGCGGGCGGGGAGACCCAGTACTTC
v_call: TRBV7-2; j_call: TRBJ2-1; clone_size: NA; d_call: TRBD2; cdr3_aa: CASSLAVAGYYNEQFF; cdr3_nt: TGTGCCAGCAGCTTAGCAGTAGCGGGGTACTACAATGAGCAGTTCTTC
v_call: TRBV12-5; j_call: TRBJ2-1; clone_size: NA; d_call: TRBD2; cdr3_aa: CASGSVAGGYNEQFF; cdr3_nt: TGTGCTAGTGGGTCGGTAGCGGGAGGGTACAATGAGCAGTTCTTC
v_call: TRBV5-1; j_call: TRBJ1-3; clone_size: NA; d_call: TRBD1; cdr3_aa: CASRGQGASGNTIYF; cdr3_nt: TGCGCCAGCAGGGGACAGGGGGCATCTGGAAACACCATATATTTT
v_call: TRBV9; j_call: TRBJ2-2; clone_size: few; d_call: NA; cdr3_aa: CASSLRYTGELFF; cdr3_nt: TGTGCCAGCAGCCTACGATACACCGGGGAGCTGTTTTTT
v_call: TRBV7-9; j_call: TRBJ2-2; clone_size: many; d_call: TRBD2; cdr3_aa: CASSKMGLAGTGELFF; cdr3_nt: TGTGCCAGCAGCAAAATGGGACTAGCGGGGACCGGGGAGCTGTTTTTT